This TCR beta chain is drawn from a study of cytomegalovirus exposure and HLA in healthy donors. Study overall: Earlier sequencing of some 170 million T cells yielded 90 million to 140 million unique TCR beta sequences. HLA-typed donors contributed 65 million to 95 million unique TCRs, which were held in an early data release.

From germline, CDR1 is SQVTM and CDR2 ANQGSEA. The CDR3 contains 9 residues. V gave up 2 bases and J gave up 10 bases, with 5 bases separating them. Concerning this clone: Its antigen remains unidentified.

Study results and limitations: For TCR beta chains, V- and J-gene trimming was later linked to a missense DCLRE1C variant. It was assumed in the presence/absence analyses that sequencing depth was roughly uniform across donors.

The study ran its PCR with 60 Vbeta and 13 Jbeta primers. The protocol was immunoSEQ multiplex PCR, while the TCRdb copy is restricted to in-frame clones and leaves out a portion. Its table lists 150,000 to 200,000 clones. The sequenced sample consisted of PBMCs. The receptor's source is a young woman in good health and CMV-seropositive. J is TRBJ1-1 and V is TRBV29-1; no definite D call. This CDR3 reads CSVESGAFF. For the CDR3, the DNA is TGCAGCGTTGAATCGGGAGCTTTCTTT.